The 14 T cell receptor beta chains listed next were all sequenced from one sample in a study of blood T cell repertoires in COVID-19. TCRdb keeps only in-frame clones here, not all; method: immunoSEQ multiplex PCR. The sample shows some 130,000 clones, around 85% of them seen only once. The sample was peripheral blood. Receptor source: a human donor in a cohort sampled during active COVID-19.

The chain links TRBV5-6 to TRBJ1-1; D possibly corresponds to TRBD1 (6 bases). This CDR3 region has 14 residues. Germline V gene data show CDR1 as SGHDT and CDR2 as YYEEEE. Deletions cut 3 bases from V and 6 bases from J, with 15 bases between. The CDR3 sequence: CASSSQGLLSEAFF. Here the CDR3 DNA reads TGTGCCAGCAGCTCACAGGGCCTCCTATCTGAAGCTTTCTTT.

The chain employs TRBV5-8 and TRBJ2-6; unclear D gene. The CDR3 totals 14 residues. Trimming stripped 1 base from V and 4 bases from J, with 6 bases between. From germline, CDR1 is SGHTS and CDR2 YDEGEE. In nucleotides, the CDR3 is TGTGCCAGCAGCTTGTCATTCGGGGCCAACGTCCTGACTTTC. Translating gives CASSLSFGANVLTF.

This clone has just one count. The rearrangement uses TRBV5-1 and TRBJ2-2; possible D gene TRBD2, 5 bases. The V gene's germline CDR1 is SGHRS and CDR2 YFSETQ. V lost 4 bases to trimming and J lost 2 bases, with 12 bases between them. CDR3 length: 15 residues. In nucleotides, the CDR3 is TGCGCCAGCAGCCCCTACTCGGGAAACACCGGGGAGCTGTTTTTT. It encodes CASSPYSGNTGELFF.

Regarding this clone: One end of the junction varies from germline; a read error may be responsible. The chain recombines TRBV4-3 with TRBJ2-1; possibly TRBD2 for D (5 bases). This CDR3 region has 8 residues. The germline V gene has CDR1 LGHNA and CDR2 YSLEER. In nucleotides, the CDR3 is TGCGCCAGCAGCAGGAGGCTCTTC. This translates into CASSRRLF.

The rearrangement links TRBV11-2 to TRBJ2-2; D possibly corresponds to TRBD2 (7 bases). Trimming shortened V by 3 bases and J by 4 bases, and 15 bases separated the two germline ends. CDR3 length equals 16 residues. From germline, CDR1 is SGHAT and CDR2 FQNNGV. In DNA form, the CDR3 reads TGTGCCAGCAGCTTCGACGGGGGCGGGGGCACCGGGGAGCTGTTTTTT. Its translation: CASSFDGGGGTGELFF.

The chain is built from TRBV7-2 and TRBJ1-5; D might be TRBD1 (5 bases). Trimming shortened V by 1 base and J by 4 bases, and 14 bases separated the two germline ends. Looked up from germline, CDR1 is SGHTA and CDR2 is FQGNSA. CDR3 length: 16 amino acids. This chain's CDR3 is CASSLVLGQGNQPQHF. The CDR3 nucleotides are TGTGCCAGCAGCTTAGTCTTAGGGCAGGGAAATCAGCCCCAGCATTTT.

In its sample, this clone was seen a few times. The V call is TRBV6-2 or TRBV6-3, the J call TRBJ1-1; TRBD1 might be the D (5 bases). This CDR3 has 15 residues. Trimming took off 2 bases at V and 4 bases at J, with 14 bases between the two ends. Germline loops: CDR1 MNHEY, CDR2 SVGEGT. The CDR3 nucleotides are TGTGCCAGCAGTTACCCTCGGGGGGTGGCCACTGAAGCTTTCTTT. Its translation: CASSYPRGVATEAFF.

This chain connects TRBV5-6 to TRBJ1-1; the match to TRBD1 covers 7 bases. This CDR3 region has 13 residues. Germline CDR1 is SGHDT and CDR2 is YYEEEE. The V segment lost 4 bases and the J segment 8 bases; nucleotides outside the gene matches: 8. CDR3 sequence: CASSADRDFEAFF. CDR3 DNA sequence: TGTGCCAGCAGCGCCGACAGGGACTTCGAAGCTTTCTTT.

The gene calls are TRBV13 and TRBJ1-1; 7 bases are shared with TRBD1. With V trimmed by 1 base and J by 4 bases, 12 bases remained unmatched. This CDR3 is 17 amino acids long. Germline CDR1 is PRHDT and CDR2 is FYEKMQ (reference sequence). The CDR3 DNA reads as TGTGCCAGCAGCTTAGTGTTCGGGGGACAGATACCCACTGAAGCTTTCTTT. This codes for CASSLVFGGQIPTEAFF.

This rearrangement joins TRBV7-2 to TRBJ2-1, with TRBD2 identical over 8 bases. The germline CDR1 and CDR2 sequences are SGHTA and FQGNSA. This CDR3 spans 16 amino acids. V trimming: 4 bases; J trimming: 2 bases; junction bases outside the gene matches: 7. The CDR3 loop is CASSSRGGFPYNEQFF. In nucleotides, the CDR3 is TGTGCCAGCAGCTCCCGGGGGGGGTTCCCCTACAATGAGCAGTTCTTC.

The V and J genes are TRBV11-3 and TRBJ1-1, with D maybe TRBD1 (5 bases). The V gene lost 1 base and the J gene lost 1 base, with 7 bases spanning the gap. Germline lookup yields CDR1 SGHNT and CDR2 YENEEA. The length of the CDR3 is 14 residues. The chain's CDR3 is CASSLGQSNTEAFF. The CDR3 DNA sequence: TGTGCCAGCAGCTTAGGACAGTCGAACACTGAAGCTTTCTTT.

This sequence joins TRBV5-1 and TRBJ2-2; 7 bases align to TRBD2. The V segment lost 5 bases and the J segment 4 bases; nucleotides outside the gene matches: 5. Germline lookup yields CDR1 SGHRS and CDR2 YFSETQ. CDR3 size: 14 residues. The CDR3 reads CASRSGAGTGELFF. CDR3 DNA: TGCGCCAGCAGGAGCGGGGCGGGCACCGGGGAGCTGTTTTTT.

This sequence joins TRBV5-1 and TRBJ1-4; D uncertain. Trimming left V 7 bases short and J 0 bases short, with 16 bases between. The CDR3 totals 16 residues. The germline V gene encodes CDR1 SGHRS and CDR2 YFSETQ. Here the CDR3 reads CASYEAEKTTNEKLFF. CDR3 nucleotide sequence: TGCGCCAGCTATGAGGCAGAGAAAACAACTAATGAAAAACTGTTTTTT.

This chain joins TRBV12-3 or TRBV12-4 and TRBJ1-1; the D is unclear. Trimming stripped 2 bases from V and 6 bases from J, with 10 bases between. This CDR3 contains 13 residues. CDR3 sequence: CASSLIVVSEAFF. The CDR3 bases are TGTGCCAGCAGTTTAATCGTAGTATCTGAAGCTTTCTTT.